The clone carrying this T cell receptor (beta chain) was detected only once. The record originates from a study of T cells in localized non-small cell lung cancer. The V and J ends lost 4 bases and 7 bases respectively, with 14 bases between them. Germline V gene lookup returns CDR1 SGHRS and CDR2 YFSETQ. There are 14 residues in the CDR3. The method was immunoSEQ multiplex PCR; TCRdb's version includes in-frame clones alone and lacks a portion of them. The sample carries thousands of clones, roughly 25% recorded once. The sample in question was lung tumor tissue, obtained before any cancer treatment. The chain employs TRBV5-1 and TRBJ1-4; tentatively, D is TRBD1 (6 bases). The origin of this receptor is a female donor of 60 years or more with stage I lung adenocarcinoma. The DNA of the CDR3 is TGCGCCAGCAGCCGGGACACGGATGTTGAAAAACTGTTTTTT. Its translation: CASSRDTDVEKLFF. Drawing the rest from reference TRBV5-1 and TRBJ1-4, the complete variable domain is KAGVTQTPRYLIKTRGQQVTLSCSPISGHRSVSWYQQTPGQGLQFLFEYFSETQRNKGNFPGRFSGRQFSNSRSEMNVSTLELGDSALYLCASSRDTDVEKLFFGSGTQLSVL.